This T cell receptor (beta chain) comes out of a study of shared clonotypes between healthy human individuals. Study-level results: The rarefaction results pointed to incomplete sorted-subset sequencing despite large depth.

All participating donors were Caucasian adults from Nashville, Tennessee. With respect to this clone: Antigen: not known.

Every immunoSEQ plate was one replicate of a subset's evenly spread DNA. TCRdb's table, derived via immunoSEQ multiplex PCR, lists solely in-frame clones and lacks some. The repertoire has about 2.4 million clones, over 85% of them found once; the top ten carry roughly 0.36%. Trimming took off 0 bases at V and 1 base at J, with 19 bases between the two ends. This CDR3 comprises 19 residues. Input material: naive CD4+ T cells from PBMCs. Noted subset: CD45RA+ positively selected. This TCR was sampled from a man aged 18 to 35 in good health. Some clones in this sample may be carry-over from other donors' samples. This chain joins TRBV23-1 and TRBJ1-5; a possible D gene is TRBD1 (5 bases). TRBV23-1 is sorted into the ORF group, with uncertain function. CDR3 in DNA: TGCGCCAGCAGTCAATCAATTCGGCCAGGGTTTAACAGCAATCAGCCCCAGCATTTT. This codes for CASSQSIRPGFNSNQPQHF.